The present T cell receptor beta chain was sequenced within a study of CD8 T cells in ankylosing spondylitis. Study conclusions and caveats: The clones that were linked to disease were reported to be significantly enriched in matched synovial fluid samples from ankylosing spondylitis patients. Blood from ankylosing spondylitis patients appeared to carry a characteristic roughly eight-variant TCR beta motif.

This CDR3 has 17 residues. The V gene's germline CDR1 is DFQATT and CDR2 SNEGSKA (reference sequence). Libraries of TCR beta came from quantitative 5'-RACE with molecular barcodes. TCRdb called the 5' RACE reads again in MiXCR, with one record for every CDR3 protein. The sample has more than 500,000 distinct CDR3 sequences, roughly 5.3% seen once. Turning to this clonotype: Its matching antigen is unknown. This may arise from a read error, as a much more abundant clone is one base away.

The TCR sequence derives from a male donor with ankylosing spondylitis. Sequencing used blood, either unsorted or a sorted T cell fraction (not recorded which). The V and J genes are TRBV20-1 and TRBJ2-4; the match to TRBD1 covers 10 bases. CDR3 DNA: TGCAGCACGGAAATCGGAGACAGGGGGCGTTTTGAAAACATTCAGTACTTC. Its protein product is CSTEIGDRGRFENIQYF.